The T cell receptor beta chain under discussion was sequenced for a study of T-cell memory formation after mild COVID-19. Study results and caveats: Contracting CD4+ clones lay largely in CM and EM, with CD8+ ones residing in EMRA. Whereas later expanders leaned CD4+, clones contracting day 15 to 85 showed a balanced CD4/CD8 makeup.

The V and J ends lost 3 bases and 7 bases respectively, with 18 bases between them. This CDR3 is 15 amino acids long. CDR1 is MNHEY, CDR2 SMNVEV, per germline (reference sequence). This clonotype was detected a few times. Its specificity is unknown. One entry per CDR3 protein results from TCRdb running MiXCR on the 5' RACE reads. The sample shows about 400,000 distinct CDR3 sequences, approximately 15% of them seen only once. Sequenced material: PBMCs or a T cell subset sorted from them (not recorded which). The sequence derives from a man in his late teens or twenties who had mild COVID-19 (a few samples of this study predate the infection). Cell type and time point are not known. The chain uses TRBV27 and TRBJ2-5; tentative D call: TRBD2 (7 bases). This chain's CDR3 is CASSLKGGAIGTQYF. CDR3 bases: TGTGCCAGCAGTTTGAAAGGGGGGGCTATTGGGACCCAGTACTTC.